A selection of T cell receptor beta chains follows, all from one sample in a study of cytomegalovirus exposure and HLA in healthy donors. Sequencing used immunoSEQ multiplex PCR; TCRdb keeps in-frame clones, though not all of them. The data hold around 150,000 clones, with roughly 74% observed a single time. The sequenced sample consisted of PBMCs. The receptors originated from a male donor in good health and CMV-seronegative. The CDR3 runs from the conserved cysteine through the conserved F or W. The D gene is left open where the match is weak.

D	V	J	CDR3
-	TRBV10-3	TRBJ1-2	CAISEMDSSNGYTF
TRBD1	TRBV30	TRBJ2-7	CAWSTGTGKGEQYF
TRBD1	TRBV5-1	TRBJ2-2	CASSKGGWGTGELFF
TRBD1	TRBV5-1	TRBJ2-3	CASSPKPGQGEDTQYF
-	TRBV2	TRBJ2-1	CASREDGSYNEQFF
TRBD1	TRBV27	TRBJ2-5	CASSTVGQGTRGQYF
-	TRBV6-5	TRBJ1-2	CASKENLVGGYTF
-	TRBV6-1	TRBJ2-7	CANTKDRYYEQYF
-	TRBV30	TRBJ2-7	CAWSLSYEQYF
TRBD1	TRBV19	TRBJ2-5	CASSIRTGPQETQYF
TRBD2	TRBV15	TRBJ2-5	CATSRGTSGKETQYF
-	TRBV5-1	TRBJ2-2	CASFKNTGELFF
TRBD1	TRBV29-1	TRBJ2-7	CSVVTGTGGTYEQYF
-	TRBV2	TRBJ2-7	CASSGTPAGYEQYF
-	TRBV21-1	TRBJ2-7	CASSRGDREVAQYF
TRBD2	TRBV7-2	TRBJ2-2	CASSLALAGVTTGELFF
TRBD1	TRBV7-6	TRBJ1-1	CASSLWGGTGGVSTEAFF
TRBD1	TRBV28	TRBJ2-2	CASSWTGRTTGELFF
-	TRBV28	TRBJ2-1	CASSLWRGEQFF
-	TRBV5-6	TRBJ2-1	CASSPVQRKPYNEQFF
-	TRBV28	TRBJ2-7	CASSPLRYEQYF
TRBD1	TRBV6-1	TRBJ1-1	CASSDAGTGGNTEAFF
-	TRBV27	TRBJ2-7	CASLPRKSSYEQYF
TRBD2	TRBV4-1	TRBJ2-7	CASSRMAGTSAYEQYF
TRBD1	TRBV2	TRBJ2-7	CASSVRKQGAYEQYF
-	TRBV28	TRBJ1-5	CASSFSGNQPQHF
TRBD1	TRBV28	TRBJ1-2	CASSFQGQGNYGYTF
TRBD1	TRBV13	TRBJ2-4	CASSLWTGFGGNIQYF
-	TRBV28	TRBJ1-2	CASSSRGNYGYTF
-	TRBV19	TRBJ2-7	CASRFAGSYEQYF